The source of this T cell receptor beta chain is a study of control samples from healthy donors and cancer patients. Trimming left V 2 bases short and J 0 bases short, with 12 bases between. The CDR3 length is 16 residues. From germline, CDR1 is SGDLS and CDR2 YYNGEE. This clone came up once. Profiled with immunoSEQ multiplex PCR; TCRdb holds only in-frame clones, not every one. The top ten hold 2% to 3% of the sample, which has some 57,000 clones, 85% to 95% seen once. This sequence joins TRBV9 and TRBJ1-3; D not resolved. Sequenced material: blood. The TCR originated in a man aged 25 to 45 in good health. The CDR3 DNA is TGTGCCAGCAGCGTTGGAGCCGGTGACTCTGGAAACACCATATATTTT. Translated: CASSVGAGDSGNTIYF.